Below are 18 T cell receptor beta chains sequenced from a single sample in a study of T cell repertoires in ileal Crohn's disease. TCRdb keeps only in-frame clones here, not all; method: immunoSEQ multiplex PCR. The data contain 10,000 to 15,000 clones, 70% to 90% of them seen just once; the ten biggest clones take up 17%. Time point reported: neoterminal ileum biopsy at postoperative endoscopy, about 6 months after surgery. Source material: ileal tissue. These receptors were obtained from an adult with Crohn's disease.

The chain links TRBV7-9 to TRBJ1-1; TRBD1 matches at 7 bases. This CDR3 is built from 14 residues. V lost 5 bases and J lost 3; bases outside the gene matches: 6. Germline loops: CDR1 SEHNR, CDR2 FQNEAQ (reference sequence). The CDR3 coding sequence is TGTGCCAGCAGCCTCCGGGACAGCGACACTGAAGCTTTCTTT. Translating gives CASSLRDSDTEAFF. Together with reference TRBV7-9 and TRBJ1-1, the CDR3 gives the full variable domain: DTGVSQNPRHKITKRGQNVTFRCDPISEHNRLYWYRQTLGQGPEFLTYFQNEAQLEKSRLLSDRFSAERPKGSFSTLEIQRTEQGDSAMYLCASSLRDSDTEAFFGQGTRLTVV.

V usage is TRBV29-1 and J usage is TRBJ2-1; D is uncertain. CDR1 is SQVTM, CDR2 ANQGSEA, per germline. CDR3 length: 15 amino acids. Trimming pared 7 bases from V and 2 bases from J, leaving 18 bases between. In nucleotides, the CDR3 is TGCAGCGGAGGCGTCCCGCTAGGAACCTACAATGAGCAGTTCTTC. It yields the protein CSGGVPLGTYNEQFF.

The genes are TRBV6-6 and TRBJ2-2; D call uncertain. Germline assignment: CDR1 MNHNY and CDR2 SVGAGI (reference sequence). The CDR3 loop spans 14 amino acids. Trimming removed 2 bases from V and 0 bases from J, with 4 bases in between. The CDR3 coding sequence is TGTGCCAGCAGTTACATTACGAACACCGGGGAGCTGTTTTTT. Amino acid sequence: CASSYITNTGELFF.

The chain is built from TRBV5-4 and TRBJ2-3; D is possibly TRBD2 (6 bases). Germline V gene data show CDR1 as SGHNT and CDR2 as YYREEE (reference sequence). V lost 4 bases and J 3 bases, leaving 12 bases between the germline ends. The CDR3 covers 14 residues. Written as DNA, the CDR3 is TGTGCCAGCAGCGGGACTCGGGGGACAGATACGCAGTATTTT. It translates to CASSGTRGTDTQYF.

The rearrangement joins TRBV7-8 to TRBJ2-7, with D maybe TRBD1 (5 bases). V shed 4 bases and J shed 3 bases, with 7 bases lying between them. In germline, CDR1 is SGHVS, CDR2 FQNEAQ. This CDR3 region has 12 residues. Written as DNA, the CDR3 is TGTGCCAGCAGCTACCAGGGCTACGAGCAGTACTTC. Amino acids: CASSYQGYEQYF. Supplemented by reference TRBV7-8 and TRBJ2-7, the full variable domain reads GAGVSQSPRYKVAKRGQDVALRCDPISGHVSLFWYQQALGQGPEFLTYFQNEAQLDKSGLPSDRFFAERPEGSVSTLKIQRTQQEDSAVYLCASSYQGYEQYFGPGTRLTVT.

CDR3 protein: CASSSGGLGTGELFF. CDR3 nucleotides: TGCGCCAGCAGTTCAGGGGGGCTCGGCACCGGGGAGCTGTTTTTT. The V and J genes are TRBV4-3 and TRBJ2-2; D is possibly TRBD1 (7 bases). The germline gives CDR1 LGHNA, CDR2 YSLEER. The CDR3 is 15 residues long. Between the trimmed V and J ends, which lost 6 bases and 4 bases, there was a span of 15 bases.

This clone has a single count. The V call is TRBV6-4, the J call TRBJ1-1; no reliable D call. CDR1 and CDR2 (germline): MRHNA, SNTAGT. This CDR3 is built from 15 residues. The V end lost 9 bases, the J end lost 0 bases, and 17 bases lay between the germline ends. This CDR3 reads CARIYARCMNTEAFF. In DNA, the CDR3 is TGTGCCAGAATTTACGCGCGGTGCATGAACACTGAAGCTTTCTTT.

V gene TRBV6-1 combines with J gene TRBJ2-3; unclear D gene. In germline, CDR1 is MNHNS, CDR2 SASEGT. This CDR3 is 15 amino acids long. V was clipped by 4 bases and J by 4 bases, with 15 bases between them. Here the CDR3 DNA reads TGTGCCAGCAGTGTTTTATCCCGGTCCGCAGATACGCAGTATTTT. This gives the protein CASSVLSRSADTQYF.

The sample holds one count of this clone. The chain joins TRBV9 to TRBJ1-3; D is unclear. Germline V gene sequence: CDR1 SGDLS, CDR2 YYNGEE. This CDR3 comprises 12 residues. V was clipped by 5 bases and J by 8 bases, with 11 bases between them. The CDR3 region has the DNA TGTGCCAGCAGGAGGATCGAAGACACCATATATTTT. It is translated as CASRRIEDTIYF.

The V call is TRBV9, the J call TRBJ2-7; 9 bases match TRBD2. From germline, CDR1 is SGDLS and CDR2 YYNGEE. J lost 0 bases, V lost 3 bases, and 4 bases had no gene match. There are 15 residues in the CDR3. CDR3 residues: CASSAYSGSSYEQYF. In DNA form, the CDR3 reads TGTGCCAGCAGCGCCTATAGCGGGAGCTCCTACGAGCAGTACTTC.

The chain joins TRBV5-8 to TRBJ1-5, with TRBD1 as a possible D gene (6 bases). V was clipped by 4 bases and J by 7 bases, with 18 bases between them. This CDR3 has 15 residues. Germline V gene sequence: CDR1 SGHTS, CDR2 YDEGEE. CDR3 sequence reads: CASSHGRGAGQPQHF. Written as DNA, the CDR3 is TGTGCCAGCAGCCACGGACGGGGGGCAGGGCAGCCCCAGCATTTT. The whole variable domain, remainder taken from reference TRBV5-8 and TRBJ1-5, is EAGVTQSPTHLIKTRGQQATLRCSPISGHTSVYWYQQALGLGLQFLLWYDEGEERNRGNFPPRFSGRQFPNYSSELNVNALELEDSALYLCASSHGRGAGQPQHFGDGTRLSIL.

This chain links TRBV28 with TRBJ1-1; 9 bases match TRBD1. J was trimmed by 2 bases and V by 4 bases; bases with no gene match: 8. Germline V gene data show CDR1 as MDHEN and CDR2 as SYDVKM. The CDR3 covers 16 residues. CDR3 loop: CASSSGDRDSNTEAFF. DNA of the CDR3: TGTGCCAGCAGTTCCGGGGACAGGGATTCTAACACTGAAGCTTTCTTT.

This clone has just one count. This chain connects TRBV4-1 to TRBJ2-7; 7 bases line up with TRBD2. The germline CDR1 and CDR2 sequences are MGHRA and YSYEKL. J lost 5 bases, V lost 4 bases, and 17 bases had no gene match. CDR3 size: 17 residues. CDR3 region: CASSRAAVPGLPNEQYF. CDR3 DNA sequence: TGCGCCAGCAGCCGAGCAGCCGTCCCGGGACTACCCAACGAGCAGTACTTC.

V usage is TRBV30 and J usage is TRBJ1-5; D might be TRBD1 (5 bases). This CDR3 is 12 amino acids long. Germline V gene sequence: CDR1 GTSNPN, CDR2 SVGIG (reference sequence). V was trimmed by 6 bases and J by 7 bases, leaving 13 bases between them. CDR3 loop: CACERRGQPQHF. In DNA form, the CDR3 reads TGTGCCTGTGAGAGGAGGGGACAGCCCCAGCATTTT.

The chain joins TRBV30 to TRBJ1-1; D remains ambiguous. The CDR3 covers 15 residues. V lost 3 bases to trimming and J lost 1 base, with 15 bases between them. Germline-derived CDR1 and CDR2 are GTSNPN and SVGIG (reference sequence). This CDR3 reads CAWRSRVLSNTEAFF. CDR3 nucleotides: TGTGCCTGGAGATCTCGGGTACTTTCGAACACTGAAGCTTTCTTT.

J is TRBJ2-7 and V is TRBV23-1; D gene ambiguous. TRBV23-1 is treated as an ORF (open reading frame) with a function not yet certain. The V and J ends lost 0 bases and 0 bases respectively, with 9 bases between them. The CDR3 has 15 amino acids. The CDR3 DNA reads TGCGCCAGCAGTCAATCGCCAGATACCTCCTACGAGCAGTACTTC. Protein product: CASSQSPDTSYEQYF.

The genes are TRBV11-2 and TRBJ2-7; 11 bases map to TRBD1. Losses at the gene ends were 3 bases for V and 4 bases for J; bases not matched to a gene: 5. CDR3 length: 15 amino acids. CDR1 and CDR2 from the germline V gene are SGHAT and FQNNGV. The CDR3 protein is CASSFNGQGAYEQYF. Here the CDR3 DNA reads TGTGCCAGCAGCTTCAATGGACAGGGGGCTTACGAGCAGTACTTC. Using reference TRBV11-2 and TRBJ2-7 for the parts outside the CDR3, the full variable domain is EAGVAQSPRYKIIEKRQSVAFWCNPISGHATLYWYQQILGQGPKLLIQFQNNGVVDDSQLPKDRFSAERLKGVDSTLKIQPAKLEDSAVYLCASSFNGQGAYEQYFGPGTRLTVT.

The CDR3 is CASSQPGSGNTIYF. In DNA, the CDR3 is TGTGCCAGCAGCCAACCGGGCTCTGGAAACACCATATATTTT. V and J are TRBV5-5 and TRBJ1-3; D remains ambiguous. Germline CDR1 SGHKS, CDR2 YYEKEE (reference sequence). The CDR3 runs 14 residues. Trimming stripped 4 bases from V and 0 bases from J, with 8 bases between.